The 16 T cell receptor beta chains below come from one sample, sequenced in a study of T cell repertoires in aging, cancer and after chemotherapy. Multiplex touch-down PCR with TRB-A/B primers amplified rearranged V-D-J TRB sequences. MiXCR, applied by TCRdb to the multiplex PCR reads, yields one record per CDR3 protein. The sample lists some 15,000 distinct CDR3 sequences, 21% seen once, with 5.7% in the top ten. Peripheral blood genomic DNA, not sorted cells or RNA, was the template. The material sequenced was blood. These receptor sequences come from a human donor in good health.

The V gene is TRBV6-4, the J gene TRBJ2-2; a possible D gene is TRBD1 (6 bases). The germline V gene encodes CDR1 MRHNA and CDR2 SNTAGT. The length of the CDR3 is 15 residues. Between the trimmed V and J ends, which lost 6 bases and 4 bases, there was a span of 15 bases. The CDR3 DNA reads TGTGCCAGCAGCGCAGAGGGGGTCCCCACCGGGGAGCTGTTTTTT. Its protein is CASSAEGVPTGELFF.

This clonotype was recorded a few times. The V call is TRBV7-9, the J call TRBJ1-2, with unresolved D. Trimming pared 0 bases from V and 2 bases from J, leaving 10 bases between. The CDR3 consists of 15 residues. CDR1 SEHNR and CDR2 FQNEAQ come from the germline V gene (reference sequence). CDR3 sequence: CASSLAAGDNYGYTF. The CDR3 bases are TGTGCCAGCAGCTTAGCGGCCGGTGACAACTATGGCTACACCTTC.

The chain combines TRBV2 with TRBJ2-2; 9 positions agree with TRBD2. The CDR3 has 15 amino acids. J gave up 2 bases and V 9 bases, and 7 bases lay outside the gene matches. Germline CDR1 reads SNHLY; CDR2 reads FYNNEI. The CDR3 reads CASSIAGVNTGELFF. DNA of the CDR3: TGTGCCAGTAGTATAGCGGGGGTAAACACCGGGGAGCTGTTTTTT.

The chain recombines TRBV6-5 with TRBJ1-1; D is unresolved. Per germline, CDR1 MNHEY and CDR2 SVGAGI. This CDR3 is 11 amino acids long. Trimming took off 7 bases at V and 7 bases at J, with 10 bases between the two ends. The CDR3 DNA follows: TGTGCCAGCAAGGAGGGATATGAAGCTTTCTTT. Translating it yields CASKEGYEAFF.

This chain connects TRBV5-6 to TRBJ2-3; 13 nucleotides agree with TRBD2. The CDR3 spans 16 residues. CDR1 is SGHDT, CDR2 YYEEEE, per germline. V was pared by 5 bases and J by 4 bases, with 7 bases of the junction left unmatched. The CDR3 coding sequence is TGTGCCAGCAGTTTGACTAGCGGGGGGCAGGCAGATACGCAGTATTTT. It specifies CASSLTSGGQADTQYF.

In its sample, this clonotype is medium-sized. The chain links TRBV29-1 to TRBJ1-1, with D unresolved. The germline V and J ends were trimmed by 8 bases and 3 bases, with 10 bases remaining between them. The CDR3 sequence is 11 residues long. The V gene's germline CDR1 is SQVTM and CDR2 ANQGSEA. Here the CDR3 DNA reads TGCAGCATTGGTGGGGACACTGAAGCTTTCTTT. As protein: CSIGGDTEAFF.

J is TRBJ2-5 and V is TRBV13; D is perhaps TRBD1 (5 bases). From germline, CDR1 is PRHDT and CDR2 FYEKMQ (reference sequence). Between the trimmed V and J ends, which lost 1 base and 0 bases, there was a span of 12 bases. There are 16 residues in the CDR3. This CDR3 reads CASSLATWGNQETQYF. DNA for the CDR3: TGTGCCAGCAGCTTAGCGACTTGGGGCAACCAAGAGACCCAGTACTTC.

On this clonotype: This sequence may be a read error, since a much larger clone differs from it by one base. This chain uses TRBV19 with TRBJ1-1, with D unresolved. The germline V gene has CDR1 LNHDA and CDR2 SQIVND (reference sequence). The CDR3 runs to 13 residues. In DNA, the CDR3 is TGTGCCAGTAGCCCCACGGGAGGCTTTGAATCTTTCTTT. This codes for CASSPTGGFESFF.

Judged by abundance, this clonotype is medium-sized. The J gene is TRBJ2-5, the V gene TRBV7-2; 14 bases line up with TRBD2. The CDR3 is made up of 15 amino acids. With V trimmed by 5 bases and J by 5 bases, 4 bases remained unmatched. Germline lookup yields CDR1 SGHTA and CDR2 FQGNSA. CDR3 coding DNA: TGTGCCAGCAGCGCGGGACTAGCGGGGGTTGAGACCCAGTACTTC. Protein: CASSAGLAGVETQYF.

This clonotype was observed many times. V gene TRBV11-1 combines with J gene TRBJ1-4; D call uncertain. CDR3 length: 13 residues. Trimming took off 3 bases at V and 5 bases at J, with 7 bases between the two ends. Germline lookup yields CDR1 SGHAT and CDR2 FQDESV (reference sequence). CDR3 loop: CASSFSRNEKLFF. Written as DNA, the CDR3 is TGTGCCAGCAGCTTTTCGAGGAATGAAAAACTGTTTTTT.

Turning to this clonotype: One base away lies a much larger clone, so this may be a sequencing read error. This chain uses TRBV10-3 with TRBJ2-7, with D perhaps TRBD1 or TRBD2 (5 bases each). Germline lookup yields CDR1 ENHRY and CDR2 SYGVKD. The CDR3 spans 13 residues. V was shortened by 6 bases and J by 4 bases, with 13 bases between the two germline ends. CDR3 sequence: CAIRVGDRYEQYF. For the CDR3, the DNA is TGTGCCATCAGGGTGGGGGACCGGTACGAGCAGTACTTC.

V usage is TRBV7-9 and J usage is TRBJ2-7; the match to TRBD1 covers 12 bases. Germline values: CDR1 SEHNR, CDR2 FQNEAQ (reference sequence). CDR3 length equals 15 residues. The J segment lost 5 bases and the V segment lost 6 bases, leaving 8 bases of the junction unmatched. Written as DNA, the CDR3 is TGTGCCAGCAGTCCGGGACAGGGGGCTTTCAACGAGCAGTACTTC. It specifies CASSPGQGAFNEQYF.

This clonotype was seen ten or more times. The CDR3 loop is CASSLSKTGQETQYF. The CDR3 DNA is TGTGCCAGCAGTTTATCGAAGACAGGGCAGGAGACCCAGTACTTC. This chain uses TRBV27 with TRBJ2-5, with TRBD1 matching 7 bases. The CDR3 is 15 amino acids. V lost 0 bases to trimming and J lost 5 bases; unmatched junction nucleotides: 6. Germline assignment: CDR1 MNHEY and CDR2 SMNVEV (reference sequence).

V usage is TRBV7-2 and J usage is TRBJ2-5; 11 bases line up with TRBD2. The CDR3 covers 17 residues. The V gene's germline CDR1 is SGHTA and CDR2 FQGNSA. The V segment lost 1 base and the J segment 2 bases; nucleotides outside the gene matches: 6. In DNA form, the CDR3 reads TGTGCCAGCAGCTTAGGGCTAGCGGGGGGCGGTCAAGAGACCCAGTACTTC. It is translated as CASSLGLAGGGQETQYF.

Relative to its sample, this clonotype is medium-sized. The chain joins TRBV6-2 or TRBV6-3 to TRBJ1-2; 7 nucleotides align to TRBD1. The ends lost 2 bases at V and 4 bases at J; junction bases unmatched: 7. This CDR3 is 15 amino acids long. Germline-derived CDR1 and CDR2 are MNHEY and SVGEGT. This CDR3 reads CASSYPEAGGYGYTF. In nucleotides, the CDR3 is TGTGCCAGCAGTTACCCTGAGGCAGGGGGCTATGGCTACACCTTC.

A word on this clonotype: A read error is possible here, since a much larger clone lies one base away. This chain joins TRBV27 and TRBJ2-7; 7 bases map to TRBD2. CDR3 length equals 13 residues. Germline CDR1 reads MNHEY; CDR2 reads SMNVEV (reference sequence). This CDR3 reads CGSRLAGYYEQYF. For the CDR3, the DNA is TGTGGCAGCAGACTAGCCGGGTACTACGAGCAGTACTTC.